Listed here are 10 T cell receptor beta chains from one sample, sequenced in a study of tumor and adjacent non-tumor tissue in lung cancer. RNA was extracted from bulk tissue without any cell sorting. Three rounds of nested PCR, following a modified ARM-PCR protocol, produced the TCRbeta library. TCRdb ran MiXCR on the multiplex PCR reads and lists one entry per CDR3 protein. The repertoire holds roughly 81,000 distinct CDR3 sequences, around 70% seen once, with about 12% in the top ten. Sequenced material: lung tumor tissue. These receptors came from a woman in her sixties or seventies with non-small cell lung cancer.

This clonotype appeared once. The conserved phenylalanine or tryptophan is not found at the CDR3 terminus, so this likely reflects a read error. The genes are TRBV5-4 and TRBJ2-7, with TRBD1 identical over 7 bases. After removal of 6 bases from V and 4 bases from J, the junction contained 10 bases not matched to a gene. CDR1 and CDR2 from the germline V gene are SGHNT and YYREEE (reference sequence). The CDR3 covers 14 residues. The CDR3 coding sequence is TGTGCCAGCATCCAAAGGGACAGAGTATACGAGCAGTACTTA. This codes for CASIQRDRVYEQYL.

There are many counts of this clonotype. V usage is TRBV11-2 and J usage is TRBJ2-3, with a weak D call TRBD1 (6 bases). Germline loops: CDR1 SGHAT, CDR2 FQNNGV. V shed 11 bases and J shed 2 bases, with 14 bases lying between them. This CDR3 spans 13 amino acids. The CDR3 protein is CACDGGFTDTQYF. The CDR3 DNA reads as TGTGCCTGCGATGGGGGCTTCACAGATACGCAGTATTTT.

As to this clonotype: The final CDR3 position lacks the conserved phenylalanine or tryptophan, pointing to a likely read error. This chain links TRBV12-3 or TRBV12-4 with TRBJ2-7, with unresolved D. The CDR3 consists of 14 residues. CDR3 loop: CASTLDPQPYEQYL. DNA of the CDR3: TGTGCCAGCACTTTAGATCCACAGCCCTACGAGCAGTACCTC.

This clonotype occurred many times. The gene calls are TRBV20-1 and TRBJ2-5; D unresolved. CDR1 and CDR2 (germline): DFQATT, SNEGSKA (reference sequence). The CDR3 contains 11 residues. Trimming removed 6 bases from V and 0 bases from J, with 5 bases in between. The CDR3 DNA sequence: TGCAGTGCCCAGGACCAAGAGACCCAGTACTTC. Translated: CSAQDQETQYF.

About this clonotype itself: A much larger clone lies a single base off, so this may be a read error. The V call is TRBV5-4, the J call TRBJ2-5, with 7 nucleotides matching TRBD1. From germline, CDR1 is SGHNT and CDR2 YYREEE (reference sequence). The CDR3 sequence is 15 residues long. This CDR3 is CVSRHRGQYQETQYF. The CDR3 bases are TGTGTCAGCAGACACCGGGGACAGTACCAAGAGACCCAGTACTTC.

This clonotype is a singleton in its sample. The chain has TRBV5-4 and TRBJ2-6, with D possibly matching TRBD1 (5 bases). This CDR3 region has 14 residues. Germline V gene data show CDR1 as SGHNT and CDR2 as YYREEE (reference sequence). The germline V and J ends were trimmed by 8 bases and 15 bases, with 24 bases remaining between them. CDR3 region: CASNDTSGAKALTF. The CDR3 DNA reads TGTGCCAGTAATGACACTTCTGGGGCCAAGGCCCTGACTTTC.

On this clonotype itself: A junction boundary mismatches the germline segment, possibly from a read error. V is TRBV6-5 and J is TRBJ1-1, with 10 bases identical to TRBD1. CDR3 length: 17 amino acids. From germline, CDR1 is MNHEY and CDR2 SVGAGI. The CDR3 sequence is CASSYPRTGGLNTEAFF. As DNA, the CDR3 is TGTGCCAGTAGTTACCCTCGGACAGGGGGATTGAACACTGAAGCATTCTTT.

Of note for this clonotype: A junction boundary mismatches the germline segment, possibly from a read error. V gene TRBV6-1 combines with J gene TRBJ1-5, with D maybe TRBD1 (5 bases). The CDR3 extends over 13 amino acids. Germline V gene lookup returns CDR1 MNHNS and CDR2 SASEGT. CDR3 amino acids: CASGLQGKQPQHF. CDR3 nucleotides: TGTGCCAGCGGTCTCCAGGGCAAGCAGCCCCAGCATTTT.

A word on this clonotype: Its ends do not fully match the called genes, so a read error is possible. The V and J genes are TRBV6-5 and TRBJ1-5, with 8 bases fitting TRBD1. Germline CDR1 is MNHEY and CDR2 is SVGAGI. The CDR3 runs to 15 residues. CDR3 loop: CASSYSRGQGQPQHF. The CDR3 bases are TGTGCCAGTAGTTACTCAAGAGGACAGGGACAGCCCCAGCATTTT.

In regard to this clonotype: The junction departs from the called germline gene at one end, perhaps through a read error. The chain employs TRBV6-2 or TRBV6-3 and TRBJ2-2, with TRBD2 identical over 11 bases. The CDR3 loop spans 15 amino acids. Looked up from germline, CDR1 is MNHEY and CDR2 is SVGEGT. As DNA, the CDR3 is TGTACCAGCAAACTGGGACTAGCGGAGACCGGGGAGCTGTTTTTT. This codes for CTSKLGLAETGELFF.